This TCR beta chain originates from a study of shared T cell receptors in the human thymus. This table comes from immunoSEQ multiplex PCR, and its TCRdb copy is limited to in-frame clones, with some not included. The profile shows about 500,000 clones, around 78% of them singletons. V was clipped by 4 bases and J by 6 bases, with 20 bases between them. There are 15 residues in the CDR3. CDR1 is SGHDT and CDR2 is YYEEEE in the germline V gene. These data were likewise used in another study, on human thymus T cells. That work adds: Thymic samples were excised during corrective heart operations.

The sample taken for sequencing was thymocytes. The sequence derives from a boy younger than two with a congenital heart defect. V is TRBV5-6 and J is TRBJ2-7; tentative D call: TRBD2 (6 bases). CDR3 in amino acids: CASSRQAGSAFEQYF. CDR3 bases: TGTGCCAGCAGCCGCCAAGCGGGCTCCGCTTTCGAGCAGTACTTC.